This TCR beta chain was profiled in a study of blood T cells in healthy people across ages. The CDR3 runs 15 residues. V lost 0 bases to trimming and J lost 6 bases, with 16 bases between them. Germline V lookup: CDR1 GTSNPN, CDR2 SVGIG (reference sequence). A second PCR, run for about 7 to 12 cycles, used a sample-barcoded 5' primer plus a J-beta primer mix. TCRdb redid the calling of the 5' RACE reads with MiXCR, one entry per CDR3 protein. The table has 800,000 to 950,000 distinct CDR3 sequences, 25% to 35% seen once. As for this clonotype: Its antigen is as yet unknown.

General observations from the study: The study lacked donor CMV status, which possibly confounded expanded clonotype changes.

The sample was also linked to a second study, of T cells of mothers and their children.

The sequenced sample consisted of blood. The clonotype originates from a woman in her 40s in good health. The V gene is TRBV30, the J gene TRBJ2-3, with a weak D call TRBD2 (6 bases). This CDR3 is CAWSVRPGTLDTQYF. DNA of the CDR3: TGTGCCTGGAGTGTGCGGCCAGGGACTTTGGATACGCAGTATTTT. Full variable domain (missing parts from reference TRBV30 and TRBJ2-3): SQTIHQWPATLVQPVGSPLSLECTVEGTSNPNLYWYRQAAGRGLQLLFYSVGIGQISSEVPQNLSASRPQDRQFILSSKKLLLSDSGFYLCAWSVRPGTLDTQYFGPGTRLTVL.